Given below is one T cell receptor beta chain in context. When samples were unsorted, 70 million to 95 million PBMCs were used for genomic DNA. Assay used: immunoSEQ multiplex PCR; TCRdb lists only in-frame clones, some missing. The table lists roughly 500,000 clones, 60% to 80% of them singletons. These data originate in a study of shared clonotypes between healthy human individuals. The CDR3 length is 13 residues. Germline V gene sequence: CDR1 SEHNR, CDR2 FQNEAQ (reference sequence). V lost 0 bases and J lost 7, with 7 bases in between. V gene TRBV7-9 combines with J gene TRBJ2-1, with D perhaps matching TRBD1 or TRBD2 (5 bases each). The sequencing input was PBMCs. This receptor was obtained from a woman aged 40 to 49 in good health. Some clones in this sample may be carry-over from other donors' samples. CDR3: CASSLARENEQFF. DNA of the CDR3: TGTGCCAGCAGCTTAGCCAGGGAGAATGAGCAGTTCTTC.